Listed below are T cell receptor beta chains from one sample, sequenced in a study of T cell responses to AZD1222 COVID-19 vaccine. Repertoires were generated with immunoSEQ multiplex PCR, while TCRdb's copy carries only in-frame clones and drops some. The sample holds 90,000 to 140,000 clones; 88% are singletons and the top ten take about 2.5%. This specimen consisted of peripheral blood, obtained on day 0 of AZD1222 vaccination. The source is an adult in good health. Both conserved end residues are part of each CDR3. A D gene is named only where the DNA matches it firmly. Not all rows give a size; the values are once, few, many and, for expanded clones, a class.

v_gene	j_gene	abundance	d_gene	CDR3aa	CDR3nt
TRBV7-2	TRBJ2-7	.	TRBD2	CASSQGQRESYEQYF	TGTGCCAGCAGCCAAGGCCAGCGGGAGTCCTACGAGCAGTACTTC
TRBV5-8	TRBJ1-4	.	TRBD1	CASSLARGLPNEKLFF	TGTGCCAGCAGCTTGGCCAGGGGGCTTCCTAATGAAAAACTGTTTTTT
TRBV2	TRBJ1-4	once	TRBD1	CASRRQGANEKLFF	TGTGCCAGCAGAAGACAGGGAGCTAATGAAAAACTGTTTTTT
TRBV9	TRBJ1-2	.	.	CASSPPTDVYGYTF	TGTGCCAGCAGCCCACCGACAGATGTCTATGGCTACACCTTC
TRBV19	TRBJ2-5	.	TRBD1	CASSRRDRQETQYF	TGTGCCAGTAGTCGACGGGACAGACAAGAGACCCAGTACTTC
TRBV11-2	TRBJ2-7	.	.	CASSLEQGYEQYF	TGTGCCAGCAGCTTAGAGCAGGGTTACGAGCAGTACTTC
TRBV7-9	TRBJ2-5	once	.	CASSLGGWTRHQETQYF	TGTGCCAGCAGCTTAGGGGGGTGGACAAGACACCAAGAGACCCAGTACTTC
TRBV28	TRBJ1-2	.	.	CASSSYKGDDYGYTF	TGTGCCAGCAGTTCATATAAAGGGGATGACTATGGCTACACCTTC
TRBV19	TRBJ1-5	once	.	CASSTFEVGQPQHF	TGTGCCAGTAGTACGTTCGAGGTAGGTCAGCCCCAGCATTTT
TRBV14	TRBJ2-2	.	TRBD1	CASSHQAGQGSTGELFF	TGTGCCAGCAGCCACCAAGCGGGACAGGGAAGTACCGGGGAGCTGTTTTTT
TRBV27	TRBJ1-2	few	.	CASRGSLARGRSGYTF	TGTGCCAGCAGGGGATCCCTGGCCAGGGGAAGAAGTGGCTACACCTTC
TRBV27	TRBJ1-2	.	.	CASGLINYGYTF	TGTGCCAGCGGCTTGATAAACTATGGCTACACCTTC
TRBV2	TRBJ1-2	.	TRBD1	CASTRDRGSYGYTF	TGTGCCAGCACCCGGGACAGGGGCTCCTATGGCTACACCTTC
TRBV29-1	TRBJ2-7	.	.	CSVDDGQYEQYF	TGCAGCGTGGACGACGGACAGTACGAGCAGTACTTC
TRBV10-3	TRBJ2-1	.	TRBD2	CATVERDPIYNEQFF	TGTGCCACCGTCGAGCGGGATCCTATCTACAATGAGCAGTTCTTC
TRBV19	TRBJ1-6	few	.	CASSALTGVGVRSPLHF	TGTGCCAGTAGTGCGCTAACAGGAGTGGGGGTTCGGTCACCCCTCCACTTT
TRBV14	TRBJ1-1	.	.	CASSPRSAMIGTEAFF	TGTGCCAGCAGCCCCCGGTCAGCTATGATAGGCACTGAAGCTTTCTTT
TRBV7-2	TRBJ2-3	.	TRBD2	CASTWKAGASTQYF	TGTGCCAGCACCTGGAAGGCGGGAGCCAGTACGCAGTATTTT
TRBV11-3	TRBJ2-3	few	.	CASSLMDSTDTQYF	TGTGCCAGCAGCTTAATGGACAGCACAGATACGCAGTATTTT
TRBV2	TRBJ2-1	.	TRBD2	CASSGLAEDEQFF	TGTGCCAGCAGCGGACTAGCGGAGGATGAGCAGTTCTTC
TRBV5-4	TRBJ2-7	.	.	CASSLAYGSSYEQYF	TGTGCCAGCAGCTTGGCCTACGGCAGTTCCTACGAGCAGTACTTC
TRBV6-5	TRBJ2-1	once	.	CASSYNEQFF	TGTGCCAGCAGCTACAATGAGCAGTTCTTC
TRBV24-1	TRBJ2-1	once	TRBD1	CATSGDRAASYEQFF	TGTGCCACCAGTGGTGACAGGGCGGCATCGTATGAGCAGTTCTTC
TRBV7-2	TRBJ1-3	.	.	CATEGWNTIYF	TGTGCCACCGAGGGGTGGAACACCATATATTTT
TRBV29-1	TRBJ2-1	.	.	CSVVVGALDEQFF	TGCAGCGTTGTGGTGGGGGCCCTCGATGAGCAGTTCTTC
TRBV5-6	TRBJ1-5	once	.	CASSPGIGPQHF	TGTGCCAGCAGCCCAGGGATCGGGCCCCAGCATTTT
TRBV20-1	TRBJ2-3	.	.	CSASTDTQYF	TGCAGTGCTTCCACAGATACGCAGTATTTT
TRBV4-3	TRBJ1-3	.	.	CASSQDPSSGNTIYF	TGCGCCAGCAGCCAAGATCCAAGCTCTGGAAACACCATATATTTT
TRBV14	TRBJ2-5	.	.	CASSQDLSVIETQYF	TGTGCCAGCAGCCAAGATCTAAGCGTAATAGAGACCCAGTACTTC
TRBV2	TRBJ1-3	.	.	CASSEQGSGNTIYF	TGTGCCAGCAGTGAACAGGGCTCTGGAAACACCATATATTTT
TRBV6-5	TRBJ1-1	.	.	CASKQGGTEAFF	TGTGCCAGCAAACAGGGTGGCACTGAAGCTTTCTTT
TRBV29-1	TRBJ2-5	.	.	CSLAGGDAAQYF	TGCAGCCTGGCCGGGGGCGACGCGGCCCAGTACTTC
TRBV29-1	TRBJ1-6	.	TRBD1	CSALTGNNSPLHF	TGCAGCGCTCTGACAGGGAACAATTCACCCCTCCACTTT
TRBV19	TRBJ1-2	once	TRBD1	CASSRQGAGYTF	TGTGCCAGTAGTCGCCAGGGGGCGGGCTACACCTTC
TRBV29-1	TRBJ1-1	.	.	CSGETGHIEAFF	TGCAGCGGAGAAACGGGACACATAGAAGCTTTCTTT
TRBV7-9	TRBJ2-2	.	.	CASSFRDPTGELFF	TGTGCCAGCAGCTTTCGGGATCCCACCGGGGAGCTGTTTTTT
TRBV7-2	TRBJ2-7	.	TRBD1	CASSYRSGGYEQYF	TGTGCCAGCAGCTATCGGTCAGGGGGCTACGAGCAGTACTTC
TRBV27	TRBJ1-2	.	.	CASSFGPGIGYTF	.
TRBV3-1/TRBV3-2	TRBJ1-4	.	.	CASSQASKGRGLFF	TGTGCCAGCAGCCAAGCGAGCAAGGGTAGAGGACTGTTTTTT
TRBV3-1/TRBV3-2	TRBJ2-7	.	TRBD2	CASSQSSGRPSSYEQYF	TGTGCCAGCAGCCAGTCTAGCGGGCGTCCTAGCTCCTACGAGCAGTACTTC
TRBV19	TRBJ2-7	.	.	CASSPQTDYEQYF	TGTGCCAGTAGTCCACAGACAGATTACGAGCAGTACTTC
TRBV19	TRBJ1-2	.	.	CASSPSSFQKYYGYTF	TGTGCCAGTAGTCCGTCCTCATTCCAGAAGTACTATGGCTACACCTTC
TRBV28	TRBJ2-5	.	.	CASSPGHQETQYF	TGTGCCAGCAGTCCTGGACACCAAGAGACCCAGTACTTC
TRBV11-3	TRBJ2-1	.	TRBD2	CASSHLAGADNEQFF	TGTGCCAGCAGCCATCTAGCGGGAGCAGACAATGAGCAGTTCTTC
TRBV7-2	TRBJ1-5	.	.	CASSSSPRYKPQHF	TGTGCCAGCAGCTCCTCCCCCAGGTACAAGCCCCAGCATTTT
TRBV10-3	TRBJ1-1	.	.	CAISTGDTEAFF	TGTGCCATCAGTACCGGGGACACTGAAGCTTTCTTT
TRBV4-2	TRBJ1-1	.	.	CASSQETGFTEAFF	TGTGCCAGCAGCCAAGAAACAGGGTTCACTGAAGCTTTCTTT
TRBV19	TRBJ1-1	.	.	CASSIGSTEAFF	TGTGCCAGTAGTATCGGTTCCACTGAAGCTTTCTTT
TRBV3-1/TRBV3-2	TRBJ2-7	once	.	CASGDSRFTYEQYF	TGTGCCAGCGGAGACAGCCGATTCACCTACGAGCAGTACTTC
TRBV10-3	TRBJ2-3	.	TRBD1	CAISGRIEDRAALGTDTQYF	TGTGCCATCAGTGGTCGGATTGAGGACAGGGCGGCCCTCGGCACAGATACGCAGTATTTT
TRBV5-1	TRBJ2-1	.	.	CASSLGERSYNEQFF	TGCGCCAGCAGCTTGGGTGAGCGCTCCTACAATGAGCAGTTCTTC
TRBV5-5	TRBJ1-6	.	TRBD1	CASSLGTGEGSPLHF	TGTGCCAGCAGCCTCGGGACAGGGGAAGGGTCACCCCTCCACTTT
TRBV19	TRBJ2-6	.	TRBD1	CASSIGGGTGANVLTF	TGTGCCAGTAGTATAGGAGGGGGCACTGGGGCCAACGTCCTGACTTTC